A single sample gave rise to the 17 T cell receptor beta chains below, sequenced in a study of technical replicates of blood from a handful of donors. TCRdb keeps only in-frame clones here, not all; method: immunoSEQ multiplex PCR. The sample carries approximately 15,000 clones, 75% to 90% recorded once. Sequenced sample: PBMCs. The receptors derive from a human donor in good health.

The chain couples TRBV29-1 to TRBJ2-1; 10 bases fit TRBD1. Trimming removed 6 bases from V and 7 bases from J; junction bases left unmatched: 9. This CDR3 contains 14 residues. Per the germline V gene, CDR1 is SQVTM and CDR2 is ANQGSEA. CDR3 bases: TGCAGCGTGAGCCCGGGACAGGGGAATAATGAGCAGTTCTTC. The encoded protein is CSVSPGQGNNEQFF.

The chain is built from TRBV11-2 and TRBJ2-7, with TRBD1 as a possible D gene (6 bases). Trimming cost V 6 bases and J 4 bases, with 19 bases left between them. CDR1 and CDR2 from the germline V gene are SGHAT and FQNNGV. This CDR3 has 15 amino acids. The CDR3: CASSPSGRGEYEQYF. The CDR3 region has the DNA TGTGCCAGCAGTCCCTCGGGCAGGGGAGAATACGAGCAGTACTTC.

The chain carries TRBV7-9 and TRBJ2-1; TRBD2 aligns across 15 bases. With 5 bases clipped from V and 9 bases from J, the junction kept 11 bases outside the gene matches. Germline CDR1 SEHNR, CDR2 FQNEAQ (reference sequence). The CDR3 is 17 residues long. CDR3 protein: CASSTLRGLAGGGEQFF. Here the CDR3 DNA reads TGTGCCAGCAGCACCCTCCGCGGACTAGCGGGAGGGGGTGAGCAGTTCTTC.

J is TRBJ2-7 and V is TRBV5-4; TRBD2 aligns across 12 bases. The CDR3 sequence is 15 residues long. CDR1 and CDR2 from the germline V gene are SGHNT and YYREEE (reference sequence). V dropped 4 bases and J dropped 3; count of bases not matched to a gene: 5. In DNA, the CDR3 is TGTGCCAGCAGCCCTAGCGGGAGGGCCAACTACGAGCAGTACTTC. Encoded protein: CASSPSGRANYEQYF.

CDR3 region: CASSPLGGSEAFF. The CDR3 DNA follows: TGTGCCAGCAGCCCCTTGGGAGGATCTGAAGCTTTCTTT. The chain has TRBV11-2 and TRBJ1-1; D gene ambiguous. Trimming shortened V by 5 bases and J by 6 bases, and 13 bases separated the two germline ends. The CDR3 consists of 13 residues. Germline V gene data show CDR1 as SGHAT and CDR2 as FQNNGV.

Only a few counts were recorded for this clone. The chain joins TRBV7-2 to TRBJ1-2; unclear D gene. The germline V gene has CDR1 SGHTA and CDR2 FQGNSA. V lost 5 bases and J 3 bases, leaving 13 bases between the germline ends. This CDR3 is 14 amino acids long. CDR3 region: CASSPPRGHYGYTF. The CDR3 coding sequence is TGTGCCAGCAGCCCCCCGCGCGGGCACTATGGCTACACCTTC.

The chain has TRBV5-1 and TRBJ2-7; 14 bases align to TRBD2. Germline V CDR1 and CDR2: SGHRS, YFSETQ. This CDR3 has 17 residues. V dropped 4 bases and J dropped 7; count of bases not matched to a gene: 13. CDR3 in amino acids: CASSMGLAGAGGVEQYF. DNA of the CDR3: TGCGCCAGCAGCATGGGACTAGCGGGAGCGGGTGGCGTTGAGCAGTACTTC.

The chain joins TRBV9 to TRBJ2-3; 10 bases are a match to TRBD2. After removal of 0 bases from V and 4 bases from J, the junction contained 5 bases not matched to a gene. In germline, CDR1 is SGDLS, CDR2 YYNGEE. The CDR3 runs to 16 residues. CDR3 in amino acids: CASSVASGGLADTQYF. The CDR3 DNA follows: TGTGCCAGCAGCGTAGCTAGCGGGGGACTGGCAGATACGCAGTATTTT.

The chain recombines TRBV10-3 with TRBJ2-7; D might be TRBD2 (6 bases). The CDR3 length is 13 residues. Between the trimmed V and J ends, which lost 6 bases and 5 bases, there was a span of 14 bases. Germline CDR1 ENHRY, CDR2 SYGVKD. CDR3 bases: TGTGCCATCAGGAACAAGGTAGCGGACGAGCAGTACTTC. Translated, it gives CAIRNKVADEQYF.

This rearrangement joins TRBV6-4 to TRBJ2-3, with D maybe TRBD2 (6 bases). Germline V gives CDR1 MRHNA, CDR2 SNTAGT. V lost 0 bases, J lost 0 bases, and 10 bases lay in between. The CDR3 is 16 residues long. The CDR3 region has the DNA TGTGCCAGCAGTGACTCTAGCGGATTTAGCACAGATACGCAGTATTTT. Translating it yields CASSDSSGFSTDTQYF.

The chain uses TRBV10-3 and TRBJ2-1; TRBD2 agrees at 14 bases. V lost 4 bases, J lost 7 bases, and 6 bases stayed unmatched. CDR1 ENHRY and CDR2 SYGVKD come from the germline V gene. The CDR3 length is 16 residues. Here the CDR3 reads CAISGPGLAGGNEQFF. The CDR3 DNA is TGTGCCATCAGTGGCCCCGGACTAGCGGGAGGAAATGAGCAGTTCTTC.

The chain carries TRBV6-1 and TRBJ1-1, with D possibly TRBD1 on 5 matching bases. Germline-derived CDR1 and CDR2 are MNHNS and SASEGT. This CDR3 region has 12 residues. V was cut by 7 bases and J by 4 bases, with 10 bases left in between. CDR3 protein: CASTDMSTEAFF. Written as DNA, the CDR3 is TGTGCCAGCACGGACATGAGCACTGAAGCTTTCTTT.

The V and J genes are TRBV4-2 and TRBJ2-7; TRBD1 aligns across 8 bases. Trimming took 1 base from V and 1 from J; bases not matched to a gene: 3. CDR1 and CDR2 (germline): LGHNA, YNFKEQ. The CDR3 sequence is 15 residues long. CDR3 sequence reads: CASSQGGQGSYEQYF. CDR3 sequence (DNA): TGTGCCAGCAGCCAAGGTGGACAGGGTTCCTACGAGCAGTACTTC.

V is TRBV15 and J is TRBJ2-5, with 12 bases aligning to TRBD2. The CDR3 has 18 residues. V lost 0 bases to trimming and J lost 5 bases; unmatched junction nucleotides: 10. Germline CDR1 is LNHNV and CDR2 is YYDKDF (reference sequence). CDR3 coding DNA: TGTGCCACCAGCAGAGAGCTAGCGGGAGGGCGATTTCGGGAGACCCAGTACTTC. Translated, it gives CATSRELAGGRFRETQYF.

This clone was observed once. The V call is TRBV2, the J call TRBJ2-1; 7 bases match TRBD2. CDR1 and CDR2 from the germline V gene are SNHLY and FYNNEI. The CDR3 has 15 amino acids. J lost 8 bases, V lost 1 base, and 8 bases had no gene match. The CDR3, as DNA: TGTGCCAGCAGTGAAGGCGGGAGTAATTCCCATGAGCAGTTCTTC. It codes for CASSEGGSNSHEQFF.

This clone was detected only once. This chain joins TRBV2 and TRBJ2-7; TRBD1 matches at 8 bases. Germline loops: CDR1 SNHLY, CDR2 FYNNEI. V shed 7 bases and J 6 bases; nucleotides not matched to a gene: 14. This CDR3 has 15 amino acids. The CDR3: CASIRTGTLPGEQYF. The DNA of the CDR3 is TGTGCCAGCATTAGGACAGGGACTCTCCCCGGCGAGCAGTACTTC.

The CDR3 DNA sequence: TGTGCCAGCAGCCCGAGCGGGAGGTTCAATGAGCAGTTCTTC. The encoded protein is CASSPSGRFNEQFF. This chain connects TRBV28 to TRBJ2-1, with 9 bases lining up with TRBD2. The V gene's germline CDR1 is MDHEN and CDR2 SYDVKM. The ends lost 6 bases at V and 6 bases at J; junction bases unmatched: 6. The CDR3 is made up of 14 amino acids.